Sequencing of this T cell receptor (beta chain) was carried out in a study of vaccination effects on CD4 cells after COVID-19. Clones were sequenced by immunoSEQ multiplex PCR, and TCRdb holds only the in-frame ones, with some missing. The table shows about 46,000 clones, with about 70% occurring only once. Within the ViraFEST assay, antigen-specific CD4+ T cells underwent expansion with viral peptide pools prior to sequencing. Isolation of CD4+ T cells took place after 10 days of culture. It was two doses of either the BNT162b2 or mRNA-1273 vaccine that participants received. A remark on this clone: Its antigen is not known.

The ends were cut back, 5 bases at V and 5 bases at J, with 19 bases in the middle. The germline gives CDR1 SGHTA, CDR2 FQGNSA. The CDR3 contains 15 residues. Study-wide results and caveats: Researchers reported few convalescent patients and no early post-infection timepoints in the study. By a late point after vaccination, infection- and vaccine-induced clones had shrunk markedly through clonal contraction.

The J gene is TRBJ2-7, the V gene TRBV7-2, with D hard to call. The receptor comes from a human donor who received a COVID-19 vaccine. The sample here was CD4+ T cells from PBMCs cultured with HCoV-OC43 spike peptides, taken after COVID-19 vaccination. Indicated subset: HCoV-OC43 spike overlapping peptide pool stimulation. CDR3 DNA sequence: TGTGCCAGCAGCCCCAGCCCCGGACCCTGGGACGAGCAGTACTTC. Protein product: CASSPSPGPWDEQYF.